The source of this T cell receptor (beta chain) is a study of control samples from healthy donors and cancer patients. Assay: immunoSEQ multiplex PCR; the TCRdb copy retains only in-frame clones and omits some. Among roughly 370,000 clones listed, 80% to 95% were seen once. This sequence was found in a middle-aged man with head and neck cancer. Sequencing was done on a sample of PBMCs.

CDR3 residues: CASSEATSGGLSYNEQFF. CDR3 in DNA: TGTGCCAGCAGTGAAGCGACTAGCGGGGGTTTGTCCTACAATGAGCAGTTCTTC. The V call is TRBV6-1, the J call TRBJ2-1; 12 nucleotides line up with TRBD2. The V segment lost 0 bases and the J segment 1 base; nucleotides outside the gene matches: 4. The germline CDR1 and CDR2 sequences are MNHNS and SASEGT. There are 18 residues in the CDR3.